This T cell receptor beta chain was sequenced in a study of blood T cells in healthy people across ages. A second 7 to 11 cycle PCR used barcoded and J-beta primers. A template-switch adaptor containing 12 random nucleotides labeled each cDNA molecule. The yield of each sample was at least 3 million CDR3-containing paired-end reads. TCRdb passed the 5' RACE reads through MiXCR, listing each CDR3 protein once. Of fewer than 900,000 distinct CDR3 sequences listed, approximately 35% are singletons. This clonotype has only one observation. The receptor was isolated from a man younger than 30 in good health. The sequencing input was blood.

CDR3 amino acids: CASSADWTNEKLFF. The CDR3 nucleotides are TGTGCCAGCAGCGCCGACTGGACTAATGAAAAACTGTTTTTT. The J gene is TRBJ1-4, the V gene TRBV7-9; D not resolved. In germline, CDR1 is SEHNR, CDR2 FQNEAQ (reference sequence). Trimming stripped 5 bases from V and 2 bases from J, with 9 bases between. The CDR3 is 14 residues long.